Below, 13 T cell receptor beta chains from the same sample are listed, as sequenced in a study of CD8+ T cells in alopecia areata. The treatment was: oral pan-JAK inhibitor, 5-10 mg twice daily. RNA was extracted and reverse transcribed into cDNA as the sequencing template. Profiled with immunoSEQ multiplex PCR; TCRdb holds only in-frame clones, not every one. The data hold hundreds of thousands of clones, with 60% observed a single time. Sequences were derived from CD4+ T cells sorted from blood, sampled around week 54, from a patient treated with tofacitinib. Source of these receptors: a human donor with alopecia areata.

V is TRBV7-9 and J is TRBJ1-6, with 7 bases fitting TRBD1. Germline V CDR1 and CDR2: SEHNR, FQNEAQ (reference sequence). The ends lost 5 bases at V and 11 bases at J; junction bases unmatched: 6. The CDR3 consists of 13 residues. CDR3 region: CASSRDQGAPLHF. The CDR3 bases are TGTGCCAGCAGCCGTGACCAGGGGGCACCCCTCCACTTT.

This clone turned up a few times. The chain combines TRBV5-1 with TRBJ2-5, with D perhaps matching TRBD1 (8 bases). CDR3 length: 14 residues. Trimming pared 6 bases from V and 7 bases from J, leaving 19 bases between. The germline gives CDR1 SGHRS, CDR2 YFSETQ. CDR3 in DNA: TGCGCCAGCACTCAGGGGGCGGGGGCCAGGACCCAGTACTTC. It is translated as CASTQGAGARTQYF.

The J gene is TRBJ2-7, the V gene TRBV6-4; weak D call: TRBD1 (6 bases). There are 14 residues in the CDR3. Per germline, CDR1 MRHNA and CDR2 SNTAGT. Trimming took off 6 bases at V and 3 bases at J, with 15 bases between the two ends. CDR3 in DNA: TGTGCCAGCAGCCAAGACAGGACAAGCTACGAGCAGTACTTC. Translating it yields CASSQDRTSYEQYF.

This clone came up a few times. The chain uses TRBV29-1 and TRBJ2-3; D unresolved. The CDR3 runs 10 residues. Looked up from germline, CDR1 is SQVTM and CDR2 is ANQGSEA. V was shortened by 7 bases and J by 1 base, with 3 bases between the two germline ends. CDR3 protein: CSEGTDTQYF. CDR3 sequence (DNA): TGCAGCGAGGGCACAGATACGCAGTATTTT.

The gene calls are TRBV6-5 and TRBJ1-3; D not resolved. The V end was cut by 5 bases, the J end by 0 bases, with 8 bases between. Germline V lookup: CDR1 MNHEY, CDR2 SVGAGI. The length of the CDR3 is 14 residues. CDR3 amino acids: CASSADHSGNTIYF. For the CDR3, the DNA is TGTGCCAGCAGTGCCGATCACTCTGGAAACACCATATATTTT.

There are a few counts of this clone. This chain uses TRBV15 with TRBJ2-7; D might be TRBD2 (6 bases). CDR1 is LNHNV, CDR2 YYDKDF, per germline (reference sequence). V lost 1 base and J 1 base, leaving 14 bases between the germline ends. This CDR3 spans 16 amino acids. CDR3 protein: CATSRAGAGRSYEQYF. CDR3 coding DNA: TGTGCCACCAGCAGAGCGGGCGCAGGGAGGTCCTACGAGCAGTACTTC.

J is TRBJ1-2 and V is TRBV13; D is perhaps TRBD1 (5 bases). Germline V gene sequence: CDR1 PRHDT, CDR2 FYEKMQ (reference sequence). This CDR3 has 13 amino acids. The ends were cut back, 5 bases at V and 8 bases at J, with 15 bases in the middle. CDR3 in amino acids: CASSPQAREGYTF. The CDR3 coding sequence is TGTGCCAGCAGCCCGCAAGCCAGGGAAGGCTACACCTTC.

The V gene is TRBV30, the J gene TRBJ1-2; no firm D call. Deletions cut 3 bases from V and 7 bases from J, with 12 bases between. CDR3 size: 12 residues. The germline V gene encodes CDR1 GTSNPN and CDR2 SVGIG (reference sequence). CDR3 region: CAWSLGSSGYTF. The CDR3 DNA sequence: TGTGCCTGGAGCCTCGGCTCGTCTGGCTACACCTTC.

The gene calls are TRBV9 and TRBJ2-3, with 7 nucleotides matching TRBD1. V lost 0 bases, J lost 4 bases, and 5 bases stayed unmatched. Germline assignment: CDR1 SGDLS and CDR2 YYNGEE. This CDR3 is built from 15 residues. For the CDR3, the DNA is TGTGCCAGCAGCGTAGATAGGGGGCCGCCAGATACGCAGTATTTT. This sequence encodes CASSVDRGPPDTQYF. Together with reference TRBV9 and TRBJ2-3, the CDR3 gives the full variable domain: DSGVTQTPKHLITATGQRVTLRCSPRSGDLSVYWYQQSLDQGLQFLIQYYNGEERAKGNILERFSAQQFPDLHSELNLSSLELGDSALYFCASSVDRGPPDTQYFGPGTRLTVL.

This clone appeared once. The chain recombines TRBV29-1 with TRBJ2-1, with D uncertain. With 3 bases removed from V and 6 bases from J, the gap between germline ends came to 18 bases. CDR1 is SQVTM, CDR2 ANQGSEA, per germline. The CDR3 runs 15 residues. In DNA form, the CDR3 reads TGCAGCGTTGACGGTAAGGGTATTTTTGCCAATGAGCAGTTCTTC. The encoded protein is CSVDGKGIFANEQFF.

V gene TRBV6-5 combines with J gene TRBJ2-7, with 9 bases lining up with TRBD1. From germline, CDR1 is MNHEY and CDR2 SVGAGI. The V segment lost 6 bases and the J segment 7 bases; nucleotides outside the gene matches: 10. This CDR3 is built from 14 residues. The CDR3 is CASSPPGQGKEQYF. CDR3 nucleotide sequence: TGTGCCAGCAGCCCCCCGGGACAGGGAAAGGAGCAGTACTTC.

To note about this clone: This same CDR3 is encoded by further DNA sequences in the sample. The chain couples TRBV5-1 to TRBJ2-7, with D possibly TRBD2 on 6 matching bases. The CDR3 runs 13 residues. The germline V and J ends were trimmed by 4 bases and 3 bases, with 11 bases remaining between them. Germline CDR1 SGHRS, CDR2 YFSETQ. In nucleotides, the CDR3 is TGCGCCAGCAGCCGTGGGCGGGACTACGAGCAGTACTTC. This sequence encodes CASSRGRDYEQYF.

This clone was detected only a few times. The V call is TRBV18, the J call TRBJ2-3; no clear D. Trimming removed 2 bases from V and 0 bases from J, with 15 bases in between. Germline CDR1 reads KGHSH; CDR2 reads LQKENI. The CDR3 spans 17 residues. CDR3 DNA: TGTGCCAGCTCACCATTAGGCCAAACAGCTAGCACAGATACGCAGTATTTT. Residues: CASSPLGQTASTDTQYF.